This T cell receptor (beta chain) is drawn from a study of blood T cell repertoires in COVID-19. The repertoire was sequenced with immunoSEQ multiplex PCR; TCRdb's copy has only in-frame clones and lacks some. The sample includes about 150,000 clones, over 70% of them seen just once. The CDR3 is 18 amino acids. J lost 3 bases, V lost 4 bases, and 8 bases had no gene match. CDR1 is LNHDA, CDR2 SQIVND, per germline (reference sequence). Only a few counts were recorded for this clone. The chain has TRBV19 and TRBJ2-6; 11 bases map to TRBD1. This TCR was sampled from a man between 45 and 60 years old who had recovered from COVID-19. Sequenced: peripheral blood. This CDR3 reads CASSTSGQGASGANVLTF. The CDR3 coding sequence is TGTGCCAGTAGTACCTCCGGACAGGGGGCGAGTGGGGCCAACGTCCTGACTTTC.